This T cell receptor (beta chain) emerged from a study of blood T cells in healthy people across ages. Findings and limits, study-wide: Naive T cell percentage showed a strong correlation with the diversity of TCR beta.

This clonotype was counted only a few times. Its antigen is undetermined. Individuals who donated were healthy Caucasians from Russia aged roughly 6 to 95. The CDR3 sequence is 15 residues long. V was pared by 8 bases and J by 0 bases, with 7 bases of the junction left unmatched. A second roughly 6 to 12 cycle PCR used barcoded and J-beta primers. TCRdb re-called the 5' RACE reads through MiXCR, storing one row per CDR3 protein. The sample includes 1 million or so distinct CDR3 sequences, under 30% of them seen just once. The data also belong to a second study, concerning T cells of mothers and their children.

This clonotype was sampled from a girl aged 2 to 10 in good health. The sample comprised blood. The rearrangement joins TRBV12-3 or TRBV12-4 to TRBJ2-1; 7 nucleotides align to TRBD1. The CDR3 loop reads CASVSGGSSYNEQFF. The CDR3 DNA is TGTGCCAGCGTATCAGGGGGTAGCTCCTACAATGAGCAGTTCTTC.